This T cell receptor (beta chain) was identified during a study of CD8+CD57+ T cells in acquired aplastic anemia. Study-wide results and caveats: Patients and controls were found to share twenty-nine CD8+ CDR3 sequences.

In regard to this clonotype: The target antigen is unknown.

V shed 5 bases, J shed 14 bases, and the junction held 12 bases outside the gene matches. The germline CDR1 and CDR2 sequences are DFQATT and SNEGSKA (reference sequence). The CDR3 sequence is 13 residues long. The study profiled TCR beta VDJ and CDR3 using genomic DNA as template. MiXCR, applied by TCRdb to the reads, yields one record per CDR3 protein. The table records hundreds of thousands of distinct CDR3 sequences, 65% to 80% of them present only once. The receptor comes from a human donor in good health, serving as a control. Source material: sorted CD4+, CD8+, or CD8+CD57+ T cells (not recorded which) from PBMCs. The rearrangement joins TRBV20-1 to TRBJ1-6, with 7 bases that match TRBD1. In DNA, the CDR3 is TGCAGTGCTGAGAGCGGCGGACAGGTGGCCCTCCACTTT. It encodes CSAESGGQVALHF.